This T cell receptor (beta chain) was obtained from a study of blood T cell repertoires in COVID-19. Across the whole study: PBMCs, B-cell-depleted T cells, or T cells were the source of the cDNA or gDNA that made up the material.

How the authors handled the data: For nucleated cells, counts were estimated from reference gene primer amplification. Repertoires were generated with immunoSEQ multiplex PCR, while TCRdb's copy carries only in-frame clones and drops some. V and J calls and clone size follow that table, whereas D and trimming were derived from the DNA. The sample records 150,000 to 200,000 clones, 86% being singletons. Germline loops: CDR1 SGHTA, CDR2 FQGNSA. The V end was cut by 3 bases, the J end by 8 bases, with 13 bases between. CDR3 length: 13 residues. This receptor was identified in a young man with acute or convalescent COVID-19. V and J are TRBV7-2 and TRBJ1-1; possibly TRBD1 for D (5 bases). Material: peripheral blood. In nucleotides, the CDR3 is TGTGCCAGCAGCTTGGGGGGTGGGGCAGAAGCTTTCTTT. This codes for CASSLGGGAEAFF.